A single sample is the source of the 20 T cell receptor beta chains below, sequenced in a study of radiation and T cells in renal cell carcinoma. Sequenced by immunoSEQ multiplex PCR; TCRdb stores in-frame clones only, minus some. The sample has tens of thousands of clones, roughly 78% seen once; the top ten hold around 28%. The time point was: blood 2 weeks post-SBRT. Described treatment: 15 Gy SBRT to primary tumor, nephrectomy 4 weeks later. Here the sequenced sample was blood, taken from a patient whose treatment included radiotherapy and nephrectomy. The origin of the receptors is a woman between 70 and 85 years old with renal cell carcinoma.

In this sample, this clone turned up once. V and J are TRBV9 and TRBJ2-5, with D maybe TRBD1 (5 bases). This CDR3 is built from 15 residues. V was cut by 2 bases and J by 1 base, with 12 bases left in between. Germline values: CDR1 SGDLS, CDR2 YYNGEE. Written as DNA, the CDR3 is TGTGCCAGCAGCGTCGGATGGGGCCGCCAAGAGACCCAGTACTTC. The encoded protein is CASSVGWGRQETQYF. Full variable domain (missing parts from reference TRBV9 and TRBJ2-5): DSGVTQTPKHLITATGQRVTLRCSPRSGDLSVYWYQQSLDQGLQFLIQYYNGEERAKGNILERFSAQQFPDLHSELNLSSLELGDSALYFCASSVGWGRQETQYFGPGTRLLVL.

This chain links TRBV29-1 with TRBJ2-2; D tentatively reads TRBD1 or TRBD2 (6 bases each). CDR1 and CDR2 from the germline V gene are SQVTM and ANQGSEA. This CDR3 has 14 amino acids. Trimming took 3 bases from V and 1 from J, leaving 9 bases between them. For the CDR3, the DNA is TGCAGCGTTGATGGGGGGCTGAACACCGGGGAGCTGTTTTTT. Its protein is CSVDGGLNTGELFF.

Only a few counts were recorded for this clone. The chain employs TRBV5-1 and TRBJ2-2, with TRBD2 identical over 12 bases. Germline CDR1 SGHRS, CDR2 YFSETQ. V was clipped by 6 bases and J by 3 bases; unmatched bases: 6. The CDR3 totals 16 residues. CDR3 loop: CASTGLAGGDTGELFF. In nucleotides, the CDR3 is TGCGCCAGCACCGGCCTAGCGGGAGGGGACACCGGGGAGCTGTTTTTT.

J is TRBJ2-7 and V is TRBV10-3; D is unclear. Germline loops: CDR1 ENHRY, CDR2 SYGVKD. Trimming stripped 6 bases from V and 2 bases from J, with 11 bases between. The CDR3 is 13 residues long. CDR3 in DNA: TGTGCCATCAGCATGGGCGGAACCTACGAGCAGTACTTC. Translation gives CAISMGGTYEQYF.

The CDR3 nucleotides are TGCGCCAGCAGCCCCATCCCGGGCGGAAACACTGAAGCTTTCTTT. This encodes CASSPIPGGNTEAFF. This chain uses TRBV5-1 with TRBJ1-1; D unclear. The V end lost 4 bases, the J end lost 2 bases, and 15 bases lay between the germline ends. CDR1 and CDR2 (germline): SGHRS, YFSETQ. The CDR3 spans 15 residues.

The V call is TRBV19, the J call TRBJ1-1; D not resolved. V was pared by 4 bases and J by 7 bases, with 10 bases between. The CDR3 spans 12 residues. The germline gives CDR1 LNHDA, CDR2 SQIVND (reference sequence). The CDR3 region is CASSTWQLEAFF. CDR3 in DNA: TGTGCCAGTAGTACCTGGCAGCTTGAAGCTTTCTTT.

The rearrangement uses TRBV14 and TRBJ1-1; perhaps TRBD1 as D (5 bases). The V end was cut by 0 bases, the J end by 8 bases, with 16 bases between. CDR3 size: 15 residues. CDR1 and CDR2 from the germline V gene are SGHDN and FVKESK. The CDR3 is CASSQDFGGAGEAFF. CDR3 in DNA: TGTGCCAGCAGCCAAGATTTCGGAGGGGCTGGGGAAGCTTTCTTT.

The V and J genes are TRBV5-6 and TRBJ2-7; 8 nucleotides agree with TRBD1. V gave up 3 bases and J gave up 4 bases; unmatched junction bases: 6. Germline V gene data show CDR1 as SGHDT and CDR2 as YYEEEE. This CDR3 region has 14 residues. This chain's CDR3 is CASSSAGGAYEQYF. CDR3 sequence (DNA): TGTGCCAGCAGCTCCGCAGGGGGCGCTTACGAGCAGTACTTC.

CDR3 nucleotides: TGTGCCAGCAGCGTGGGGGTCAGCTCCTACGAGCAGTACTTC. Translated: CASSVGVSSYEQYF. The rearrangement joins TRBV7-2 to TRBJ2-7; either TRBD1 or TRBD2 may fit D (5 bases each). The CDR3 covers 14 residues. Trimming took 5 bases from V and 0 from J, leaving 11 bases between them. Germline V gene lookup returns CDR1 SGHTA and CDR2 FQGNSA.

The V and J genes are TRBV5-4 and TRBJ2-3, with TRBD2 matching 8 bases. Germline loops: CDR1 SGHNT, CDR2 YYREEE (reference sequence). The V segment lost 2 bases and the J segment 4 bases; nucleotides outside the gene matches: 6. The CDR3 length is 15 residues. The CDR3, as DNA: TGTGCCAGCAGCTTTCCAACGGGAGGGGCAGATACGCAGTATTTT. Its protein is CASSFPTGGADTQYF.

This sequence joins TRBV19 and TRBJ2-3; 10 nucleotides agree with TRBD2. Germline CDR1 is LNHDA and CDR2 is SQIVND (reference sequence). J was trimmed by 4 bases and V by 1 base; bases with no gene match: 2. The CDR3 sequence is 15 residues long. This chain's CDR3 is CASSIVGTSADTQYF. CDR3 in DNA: TGTGCCAGTAGTATAGTCGGGACTAGCGCAGATACGCAGTATTTT.

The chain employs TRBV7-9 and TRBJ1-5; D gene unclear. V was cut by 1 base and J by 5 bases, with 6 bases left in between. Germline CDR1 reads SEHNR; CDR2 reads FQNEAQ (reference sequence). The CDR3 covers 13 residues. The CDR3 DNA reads TGTGCCAGCAGCTTAGGCAGTTATCAGCCCCAGCATTTT. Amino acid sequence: CASSLGSYQPQHF.

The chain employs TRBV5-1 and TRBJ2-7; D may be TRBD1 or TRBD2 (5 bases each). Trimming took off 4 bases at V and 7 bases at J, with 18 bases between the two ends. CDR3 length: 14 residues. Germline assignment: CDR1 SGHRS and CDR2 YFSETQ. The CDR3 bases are TGCGCCAGCAGCCCGGCGGCAGGGACGGGAGAGCAGTACTTC. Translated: CASSPAAGTGEQYF. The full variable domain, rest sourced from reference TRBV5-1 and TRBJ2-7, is KAGVTQTPRYLIKTRGQQVTLSCSPISGHRSVSWYQQTPGQGLQFLFEYFSETQRNKGNFPGRFSGRQFSNSRSEMNVSTLELGDSALYLCASSPAAGTGEQYFGPGTRLTVT.

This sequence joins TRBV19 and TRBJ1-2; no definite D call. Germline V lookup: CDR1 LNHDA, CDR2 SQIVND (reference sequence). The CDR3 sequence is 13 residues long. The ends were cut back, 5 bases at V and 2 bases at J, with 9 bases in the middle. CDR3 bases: TGTGCCAGTAGTTTTCCGGCGAACTATGGCTACACCTTC. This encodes CASSFPANYGYTF.

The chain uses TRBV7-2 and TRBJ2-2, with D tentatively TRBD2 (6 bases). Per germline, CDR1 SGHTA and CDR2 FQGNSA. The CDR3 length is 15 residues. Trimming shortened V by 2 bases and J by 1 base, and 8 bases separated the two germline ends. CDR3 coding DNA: TGTGCCAGCAGCTTAAACGGGAGGAACACCGGGGAGCTGTTTTTT. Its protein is CASSLNGRNTGELFF. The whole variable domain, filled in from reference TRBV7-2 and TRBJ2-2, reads GAGVSQSPSNKVTEKGKDVELRCDPISGHTALYWYRQSLGQGLEFLIYFQGNSAPDKSGLPSDRFSAERTGGSVSTLTIQRTQQEDSAVYLCASSLNGRNTGELFFGEGSRLTVL.

The CDR3 DNA reads as TGTGCCAGCAGCTTAGTGATCTACTCGGCCGGGGAGCTGTTTTTT. Protein sequence: CASSLVIYSAGELFF. The chain has TRBV11-1 and TRBJ2-2; D is ambiguous. V was shortened by 1 base and J by 6 bases, with 12 bases between the two germline ends. This CDR3 comprises 15 residues. CDR1 and CDR2 from the germline V gene are SGHAT and FQDESV (reference sequence). The variable domain in full, with the rest retrieved from reference TRBV11-1 and TRBJ2-2, is EAEVAQSPRYKITEKSQAVAFWCDPISGHATLYWYRQILGQGPELLVQFQDESVVDDSQLPKDRFSAERLKGVDSTLKIQPAELGDSAMYLCASSLVIYSAGELFFGEGSRLTVL.

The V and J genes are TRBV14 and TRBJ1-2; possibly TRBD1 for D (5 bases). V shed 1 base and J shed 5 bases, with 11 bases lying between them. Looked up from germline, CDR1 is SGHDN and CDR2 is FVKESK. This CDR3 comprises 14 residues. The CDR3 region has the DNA TGTGCCAGCAGCCAAGGGCGTGGGGCTTATGGCTACACCTTC. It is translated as CASSQGRGAYGYTF. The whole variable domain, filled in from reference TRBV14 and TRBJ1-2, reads EAGVTQFPSHSVIEKGQTVTLRCDPISGHDNLYWYRRVMGKEIKFLLHFVKESKQDESGMPNNRFLAERTGGTYSTLKVQPAELEDSGVYFCASSQGRGAYGYTFGSGTRLTVV.

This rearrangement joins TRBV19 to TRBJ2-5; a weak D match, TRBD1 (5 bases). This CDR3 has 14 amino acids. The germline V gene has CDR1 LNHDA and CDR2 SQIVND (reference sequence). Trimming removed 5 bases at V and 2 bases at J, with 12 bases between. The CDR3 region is CASSRGQQQETQYF. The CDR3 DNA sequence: TGTGCCAGTAGTCGAGGACAACAGCAAGAGACCCAGTACTTC.

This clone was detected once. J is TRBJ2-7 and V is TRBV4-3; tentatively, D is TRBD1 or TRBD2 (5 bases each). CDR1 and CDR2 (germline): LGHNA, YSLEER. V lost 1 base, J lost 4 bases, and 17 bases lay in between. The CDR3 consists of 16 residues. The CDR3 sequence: CASSQGEGPGPYEQYF. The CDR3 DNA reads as TGCGCCAGCAGCCAAGGTGAAGGGCCGGGGCCGTACGAGCAGTACTTC.

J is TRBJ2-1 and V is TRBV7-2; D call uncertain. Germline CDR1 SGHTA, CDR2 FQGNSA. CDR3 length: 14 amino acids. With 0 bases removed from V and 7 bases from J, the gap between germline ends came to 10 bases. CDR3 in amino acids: CASSLAPSRNEQFF. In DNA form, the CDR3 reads TGTGCCAGCAGCTTAGCGCCTAGTCGGAATGAGCAGTTCTTC.